Below, 17 T cell receptor beta chains from the same sample are listed, as sequenced in a study of blood T cell repertoires in COVID-19. This table comes from immunoSEQ multiplex PCR, and its TCRdb copy is limited to in-frame clones, with some not included. The data show fewer than 400,000 clones, more than 75% seen once. Sequencing was done on a sample of peripheral blood. These receptors were taken from a human donor in a cohort sampled during active COVID-19.

The chain links TRBV19 to TRBJ1-5; 11 positions match TRBD1. Per germline, CDR1 LNHDA and CDR2 SQIVND (reference sequence). V lost 2 bases and J lost 4; bases outside the gene matches: 4. This CDR3 has 16 amino acids. The CDR3 DNA reads TGTGCCAGTAGTATATCAGGGACAGGGGGGAATCAGCCCCAGCATTTT. This translates into CASSISGTGGNQPQHF.

The CDR3 bases are TGTGCCAGCGGTAAGGCGGGAGGAACCACAGATACGCAGTATTTT. Protein: CASGKAGGTTDTQYF. This rearrangement joins TRBV5-4 to TRBJ2-3; 8 positions match TRBD2. The trim removed 7 bases at V and 2 bases at J, leaving 9 bases unmatched. CDR3 length: 15 residues. Germline V lookup: CDR1 SGHNT, CDR2 YYREEE (reference sequence).

This chain uses TRBV3-1 (or the pseudogene TRBV3-2) with TRBJ2-5; D gene ambiguous. V gave up 0 bases and J gave up 4 bases, with 18 bases separating them. The CDR3 is 17 residues long. CDR1 is LGHDT and CDR2 is YNNKEL in the germline V gene (reference sequence). CDR3 sequence reads: CASSQDLTDSGLETQYF. The DNA of the CDR3 is TGTGCCAGCAGCCAAGATCTAACAGATTCAGGTTTAGAGACCCAGTACTTC.

The chain has TRBV30 and TRBJ2-1, with TRBD2 matching 13 bases. The germline V gene has CDR1 GTSNPN and CDR2 SVGIG (reference sequence). The CDR3 has 15 residues. The junction had 6 bases not matched to a gene; V was cut back by 2 bases and J by 8 bases. CDR3 bases: TGTGCCTGGAGTACCGGGACTAGCGGGGTCGATGAGCAGTTCTTC. Protein sequence: CAWSTGTSGVDEQFF.

The chain employs TRBV5-1 and TRBJ1-4; D possibly corresponds to TRBD1 (5 bases). The CDR3 sequence is 15 residues long. In germline, CDR1 is SGHRS, CDR2 YFSETQ. Trimming removed 4 bases at V and 7 bases at J, with 17 bases between. As DNA, the CDR3 is TGCGCCAGCAGCCCCGGGGGAGGTGGGAGTGAAAAACTGTTTTTT. Amino acids: CASSPGGGGSEKLFF.

As to this clone: A read error is possible here, since a much larger clone lies one base away. The chain joins TRBV2 to TRBJ2-7; 12 nucleotides align to TRBD2. The CDR3 loop spans 15 amino acids. J was trimmed by 2 bases and V by 1 base; bases with no gene match: 0. Germline CDR1 is SNHLY and CDR2 is FYNNEI. CDR3 residues: CASSEGTSGTYEQYF. In DNA, the CDR3 is TGTGCCAGCAGTGAAGGGACTAGCGGGACCTACGAGCAGTACTTC.

The chain recombines TRBV19 with TRBJ2-2; 7 positions agree with TRBD2. Germline CDR1 and CDR2: LNHDA and SQIVND (reference sequence). V lost 5 bases, J lost 9 bases, and 6 bases stayed unmatched. CDR3 length: 13 amino acids. CDR3 residues: CASSGLDSWELFF. CDR3 DNA sequence: TGTGCCAGTAGTGGACTAGACTCCTGGGAGCTGTTTTTT.

The chain recombines TRBV2 with TRBJ2-2; 8 bases are a match to TRBD1. This CDR3 spans 13 amino acids. In germline, CDR1 is SNHLY, CDR2 FYNNEI. V was pared by 6 bases and J by 7 bases, with 4 bases of the junction left unmatched. The CDR3, as DNA: TGTGCCAGCAGCCTACAGGGGGACGGGGAGCTGTTTTTT. It yields the protein CASSLQGDGELFF.

J is TRBJ2-7 and V is TRBV5-6, with a possible D match to TRBD1 (6 bases). V lost 4 bases and J lost 2, with 13 bases in between. CDR1 is SGHDT and CDR2 is YYEEEE in the germline V gene. The CDR3 runs to 14 residues. The chain's CDR3 is CASSVSPGAYEQYF. The CDR3, as DNA: TGTGCCAGCAGCGTCTCGCCAGGGGCCTACGAGCAGTACTTC.

The count of this clone is one. The rearrangement uses TRBV5-6 and TRBJ2-5; D is perhaps TRBD1 (7 bases). V shed 4 bases and J shed 1 base, with 11 bases lying between them. CDR1 and CDR2 (germline): SGHDT, YYEEEE. CDR3 length equals 14 residues. The CDR3 DNA sequence: TGTGCCAGCAGCGCGGGACAGATCCAAGAGACCCAGTACTTC. Translated: CASSAGQIQETQYF.

The chain carries TRBV19 and TRBJ2-1; 8 positions agree with TRBD2. Trimming cost V 7 bases and J 8 bases; bases outside gene matches: 10. The CDR3 has 14 amino acids. Per germline, CDR1 LNHDA and CDR2 SQIVND (reference sequence). The CDR3 DNA is TGTGCCAGTATGGAGCGGGAGACGGGCTATGAGCAGTTCTTC. Amino acids: CASMERETGYEQFF. Full variable domain (rest looked up from reference TRBV19 and TRBJ2-1): DGGITQSPKYLFRKEGQNVTLSCEQNLNHDAMYWYRQDPGQGLRLIYYSQIVNDFQKGDIAEGYSVSREKKESFPLTVTSAQKNPTAFYLCASMERETGYEQFFGPGTRLTVL.

The chain employs TRBV6-1 and TRBJ2-2; 10 bases match TRBD2. The germline V gene encodes CDR1 MNHNS and CDR2 SASEGT. After removal of 2 bases from V and 4 bases from J, the junction contained 4 bases not matched to a gene. This CDR3 region has 16 residues. CDR3 DNA sequence: TGTGCCAGCAGTGAATCGGTAGCGGGAGGCACCGGGGAGCTGTTTTTT. As protein: CASSESVAGGTGELFF.

The chain employs TRBV27 and TRBJ1-6, with 7 bases aligning to TRBD1. Germline V CDR1 and CDR2: MNHEY, SMNVEV (reference sequence). The V and J ends lost 1 base and 8 bases, in that order; junction bases with no gene match: 14. The CDR3 is made up of 18 amino acids. The CDR3 DNA is TGTGCCAGCAGTTTATGGTATCGCCCTGACAGGGACGATTCACCCCTCCACTTT. Protein: CASSLWYRPDRDDSPLHF.

The rearrangement joins TRBV7-9 to TRBJ2-1; maybe TRBD2 (6 bases). The CDR3 covers 18 residues. The ends were cut back, 0 bases at V and 14 bases at J, with 29 bases in the middle. Per the germline V gene, CDR1 is SEHNR and CDR2 is FQNEAQ (reference sequence). CDR3 sequence reads: CASSLAVVVGWYLPGEFF. In DNA form, the CDR3 reads TGTGCCAGCAGCTTAGCGGTGGTAGTAGGATGGTACCTCCCGGGGGAGTTCTTC.

The V call is TRBV27, the J call TRBJ1-2; D possibly corresponds to TRBD1 (6 bases). The germline V gene has CDR1 MNHEY and CDR2 SMNVEV (reference sequence). The germline V and J ends were trimmed by 4 bases and 3 bases, with 12 bases remaining between them. This CDR3 contains 14 residues. The CDR3 nucleotides are TGTGCCAGCAGTTGGGGGGGCGCCGACTATGGCTACACCTTC. Residues: CASSWGGADYGYTF.

The CDR3 loop is CATSDPRLAGVGTDTQYF. In nucleotides, the CDR3 is TGTGCCACCAGTGATCCCAGACTAGCGGGGGTAGGCACAGATACGCAGTATTTT. V is TRBV24-1 and J is TRBJ2-3; 12 bases are a match to TRBD2. The CDR3 runs to 18 residues. CDR1 and CDR2 from the germline V gene are KGHDR and SFDVKD. After removal of 3 bases from V and 1 base from J, the junction contained 7 bases not matched to a gene.

V is TRBV21-1 and J is TRBJ1-1; no DNA check was done on the table's D call, TRBD1. TRBV21-1 is given as a pseudogene. The CDR3 has 16 amino acids. The CDR3 spells CASSRRQGELGTEAFF. CDR3 bases: TGTGCCAGCAGCCGGAGACAGGGGGAATTGGGTACTGAAGCTTTCTTT.